This T cell receptor (beta chain) appears in the sequencing data of a study of blood T cell repertoires in COVID-19 (dated by TCRdb to the early 2020s). About the full investigation: Samples covering the acute and convalescent phases of COVID-19 were provided by collaborators in the United States, Italy and Spain. The sample metadata nearly always contained a de-identified subject ID, COVID-19 status, age in years and sex. The samples were drawn from the first 160 participants of the ongoing ImmuneRACE study and from under 1,500 subjects provided by 6 global collaborators. The dataset comprised deeply sampled blood TCRbeta repertoires from subjects exposed to, actively infected with, or recovered from COVID-19. Where available, HLA class I and class II types were obtained from metadata supplied by the sample provider rather than from assay-based typing. The material from the prospective study consisted of cDNA or gDNA derived from T cells, B-cell-depleted T cells, or PBMCs. The repertoires were made available in a free public database intended to serve as a resource for research on the immune response to SARS-CoV-2. Study-level results and caveats: The quantity of clinical and demographic metadata differed by source and by participant and was supplied without curation.

TCRbeta CDR3 regions were amplified from genomic DNA by means of the immunoSEQ Assay, a bias-controlled multiplex PCR. On the authors' methods: The number of nucleated cells in each sample was estimated from the amplification of reference gene primers within the assay. To quantify the absolute abundance of each unique TCRbeta CDR3 rearrangement, sequence reads were collapsed and filtered. For each sample, productive Simpson clonality was calculated as the square root of Simpson's diversity index across productive rearrangements. TCRdb re-hosts the immuneACCESS table, in-frame sequences only. Its copies lack some clones; in the studies checked, an unresolved V gene accounts for under half of them, and the cause for the rest is not known. V, J and clone size were drawn from that table, and D and trimming were deduced from the DNA. The sample table contains about 220,000 clones; only one count was recorded for about 81% of them. The ten largest clones capture approximately 7.6% of the sample.

Measured from the cysteine to the phenylalanine, the CDR3 is 17 residues long. Kept here is only the CDR3 DNA, which spans 51 bases and is read in frame from base 1. Based on the germline V gene, the CDR1 and CDR2 sequences are SGHAT and FQNNGV. Details on this clone: The antigen it recognizes is unknown. Relative to the germline gene, one junction end is altered; a read error may explain this. The same CDR3 is also encoded by other DNA sequences in this sample.

In Seattle, one collaborating source enrolled patients while the infection was active and tracked those patients longitudinally over the course of disease. Each collaborating institution followed its own protocols to collect whole blood in K2EDTA tubes. Collaborator samples were shipped for TCRbeta analysis as frozen whole blood, isolated PBMCs, or DNA extracted from either sample type. The sequence joins TRBV11-2 to TRBJ2-3; possibly the D gene is TRBD1, per 6 matching bases. Material for sequencing was peripheral blood. The TCR was taken from a woman of 80 years or more with COVID-19, enrolled during active disease. In nucleotide form, the sequence is TGTGCCAGCAGCTTAGTCTATCCTCCGACAGGCACAGATACACAGTATTTT. It encodes CASSLVYPPTGTDTQYF.